The rows below give T cell receptor beta chains drawn from one sample of a study of T-cell memory formation after mild COVID-19. TCRdb reprocessed the 5' RACE reads via MiXCR and lists one record per CDR3 protein. Among hundreds of thousands of distinct CDR3 sequences listed, approximately 27% were seen once. The sequencing input was PBMCs or a T cell subset sorted from them (not recorded which). Receptor source: an adult woman who had mild COVID-19 (a few samples of this study predate the infection). Cell type and time point are not known. The CDR3 runs from the conserved cysteine through the conserved F or W. Fields, in order: J gene, clone size, V gene, D gene, CDR3 DNA, CDR3 protein. A D gene is named only where the DNA matches it firmly. Clone size is shown for a subset of rows, as once, few, many or a class of expanded clone.

j_call: TRBJ2-3
clone_size: -
v_call: TRBV12-3/TRBV12-4
d_call: -
cdr3_nt: TGTGCCAGCAGTCCCCGGGTCGTTCGAGACACAGATACGCAGTATTTT
cdr3_aa: CASSPRVVRDTDTQYF

j_call: TRBJ2-2
clone_size: few
v_call: TRBV7-8
d_call: -
cdr3_nt: TGTGCCAGCAGCTTAATTCTCGGGACAAAAACCGGGGAGCTGTTTTTT
cdr3_aa: CASSLILGTKTGELFF

j_call: TRBJ2-7
clone_size: -
v_call: TRBV9
d_call: TRBD2
cdr3_nt: TGTGCCAGCAGCGTAGGGGTTAGCGGGGTTTACGAGCAGTACTTC
cdr3_aa: CASSVGVSGVYEQYF

j_call: TRBJ2-7
clone_size: -
v_call: TRBV7-2
d_call: -
cdr3_nt: TGTGCCAGCAGTTCCACAGGAACAGGGGAGCAGTACTTC
cdr3_aa: CASSSTGTGEQYF

j_call: TRBJ2-3
clone_size: many
v_call: TRBV12-3/TRBV12-4
d_call: TRBD2
cdr3_nt: TGTGCCAGCAGTTTGGAGGGAGGGCGCACAGATACGCAGTATTTT
cdr3_aa: CASSLEGGRTDTQYF

j_call: TRBJ1-5
clone_size: once
v_call: TRBV29-1
d_call: -
cdr3_nt: TGCAGCGTTGTTAGGGGACTTGGCAATCAGCCCCAGCATTTT
cdr3_aa: CSVVRGLGNQPQHF

j_call: TRBJ2-7
clone_size: -
v_call: TRBV24-1
d_call: -
cdr3_nt: TGTGCCACCAGTGCTGGTACGTCCGAGCAGTACTTC
cdr3_aa: CATSAGTSEQYF

j_call: TRBJ2-1
clone_size: -
v_call: TRBV12-3/TRBV12-4
d_call: -
cdr3_nt: TGTGCCAGCAGTTTAGCGCGAATCGGAAGAGGGGAGCAGTTCTTC
cdr3_aa: CASSLARIGRGEQFF

j_call: TRBJ2-2
clone_size: few
v_call: TRBV7-9
d_call: -
cdr3_nt: TGTGCCAGCACTAGGACCCCGAACACCGGGGAGCTGTTTTTT
cdr3_aa: CASTRTPNTGELFF

j_call: TRBJ2-2
clone_size: few
v_call: TRBV11-2
d_call: TRBD2
cdr3_nt: TGTGCCAGCAGCTTTACGGGGGGGGACACCGGGGAGCTGTTTTTT
cdr3_aa: CASSFTGGDTGELFF

j_call: TRBJ2-7
clone_size: few
v_call: TRBV6-2/TRBV6-3
d_call: TRBD2
cdr3_nt: TGTGCCAGCAAGGCGGGGGTAAATCACGAGCAGTACTTC
cdr3_aa: CASKAGVNHEQYF

j_call: TRBJ2-1
clone_size: -
v_call: TRBV7-3
d_call: TRBD1
cdr3_nt: TGTGCCAGCAGCCCACAGGCAGGGGGACATGAGCAGTTCTTC
cdr3_aa: CASSPQAGGHEQFF

j_call: TRBJ1-2
clone_size: -
v_call: TRBV7-9
d_call: TRBD1
cdr3_nt: TGTGCCAGCAGCTTAGAGGATGACAGGGACCTAGGGACTGACAACTATGGCTACACCTTC
cdr3_aa: CASSLEDDRDLGTDNYGYTF

j_call: TRBJ2-5
clone_size: -
v_call: TRBV12-3/TRBV12-4
d_call: -
cdr3_nt: TGTGCCAGCAGTTTTTTGGGGGAAGGGGCGGAGACCCAGTACTTC
cdr3_aa: CASSFLGEGAETQYF

j_call: TRBJ2-7
clone_size: few
v_call: TRBV30
d_call: TRBD1
cdr3_nt: TGTGCCTGGAGTGGGGACAGGGCCTACGAGCAGTACTTC
cdr3_aa: CAWSGDRAYEQYF

j_call: TRBJ1-2
clone_size: few
v_call: TRBV24-1
d_call: -
cdr3_nt: TGTGCCACCAGTGATTTGGGCCAAGGAGGCTACACCTTC
cdr3_aa: CATSDLGQGGYTF

j_call: TRBJ2-5
clone_size: few
v_call: TRBV25-1
d_call: TRBD1
cdr3_nt: TGTGCCAGCAGTACGACAGGGGGCATAGAGACCCAGTACTTC
cdr3_aa: CASSTTGGIETQYF

j_call: TRBJ2-3
clone_size: -
v_call: TRBV9
d_call: -
cdr3_nt: TGTGCCAGCAGTACCGACATGATCGGAGATACGCAGTATTTT
cdr3_aa: CASSTDMIGDTQYF

j_call: TRBJ1-4
clone_size: -
v_call: TRBV7-2
d_call: -
cdr3_nt: TGTGCCAGCAGCTTAGACATGGGGGTTAATGAAAAACTGTTTTTT
cdr3_aa: CASSLDMGVNEKLFF

j_call: TRBJ1-1
clone_size: few
v_call: TRBV13
d_call: TRBD1
cdr3_nt: TGTGCCAGCAGCTTAGGGGACAGGGGCACTGAAGCTTTCTTT
cdr3_aa: CASSLGDRGTEAFF

j_call: TRBJ2-2
clone_size: -
v_call: TRBV7-6
d_call: TRBD2
cdr3_nt: TGTGCCAGCAGCCGTACTAGCGGGAGTTTAACCGGGGAGCTGTTTTTT
cdr3_aa: CASSRTSGSLTGELFF

j_call: TRBJ2-5
clone_size: -
v_call: TRBV30
d_call: -
cdr3_nt: TGTGCCTGGAGCCGGAACCCCGGGGAGACCCAGTACTTC
cdr3_aa: CAWSRNPGETQYF

j_call: TRBJ1-4
clone_size: -
v_call: TRBV18
d_call: TRBD1
cdr3_nt: TGTGCCAGCTCGCTGACAGGGATAGGTGAAAAACTGTTTTTT
cdr3_aa: CASSLTGIGEKLFF

j_call: TRBJ1-2
clone_size: -
v_call: TRBV7-9
d_call: -
cdr3_nt: TGTGCCAGCAGCTTAGTTGGCAGCTCCTATGGCTACACCTTC
cdr3_aa: CASSLVGSSYGYTF

j_call: TRBJ2-7
clone_size: -
v_call: TRBV5-1
d_call: TRBD1
cdr3_nt: TGCGCCAGCAGCCACGGACAGGCGGCGTACGAGCAGTACTTC
cdr3_aa: CASSHGQAAYEQYF

j_call: TRBJ1-1
clone_size: few
v_call: TRBV11-1
d_call: -
cdr3_nt: TGTGCCAGCAGCTTGGGGCAGGGGATGGACGCTTTCTTT
cdr3_aa: CASSLGQGMDAFF

j_call: TRBJ2-2
clone_size: few
v_call: TRBV7-9
d_call: TRBD2
cdr3_nt: TGTGCCAGCAGCTTAAAGATACGGCTAGCGGGAGGGGCCGGGGAGCTGTTTTTT
cdr3_aa: CASSLKIRLAGGAGELFF

j_call: TRBJ1-1
clone_size: -
v_call: TRBV15
d_call: TRBD1
cdr3_nt: TGTGCCACCAGCAAAGACAGGGGAAGGTCCACTGAAGCTTTCTTT
cdr3_aa: CATSKDRGRSTEAFF

j_call: TRBJ2-7
clone_size: -
v_call: TRBV4-1
d_call: TRBD1
cdr3_nt: TGCGCCAGCAGCCCAGTGACAGGGGGGAAATACGAGCAGTACTTC
cdr3_aa: CASSPVTGGKYEQYF

j_call: TRBJ2-1
clone_size: few
v_call: TRBV24-1
d_call: TRBD2
cdr3_nt: TGTGCCACCAGTGATTTGGGGACTAGCGCGGTCAATGAGCAGTTCTTC
cdr3_aa: CATSDLGTSAVNEQFF

j_call: TRBJ2-5
clone_size: -
v_call: TRBV24-1
d_call: -
cdr3_nt: TGTGCCACCAGTGATTATCTCTTGGGGGAAGAGACCCAGTACTTC
cdr3_aa: CATSDYLLGEETQYF

j_call: TRBJ1-5
clone_size: -
v_call: TRBV6-1
d_call: TRBD1
cdr3_nt: TGTGCCAGCAGATGGGGGACAGGTTATAGCAATCAGCCCCAGCATTTT
cdr3_aa: CASRWGTGYSNQPQHF

j_call: TRBJ2-1
clone_size: few
v_call: TRBV20-1
d_call: TRBD2
cdr3_nt: TGCAGTGCCGCGACCGGGACTAGCGGGAGAGATGAGCAGTTCTTC
cdr3_aa: CSAATGTSGRDEQFF

j_call: TRBJ1-4
clone_size: -
v_call: TRBV30
d_call: -
cdr3_nt: TGTGCCTGGACTGAAGCAACTAATGAAAAACTGTTTTTT
cdr3_aa: CAWTEATNEKLFF

j_call: TRBJ2-7
clone_size: -
v_call: TRBV20-1
d_call: -
cdr3_nt: TGCAGTGCTAGAGATTTAGCCCTGGAGCAGTACTTC
cdr3_aa: CSARDLALEQYF

j_call: TRBJ2-5
clone_size: -
v_call: TRBV20-1
d_call: -
cdr3_nt: TGCAGTGCTAGAGCAAGACTGGAAGAGACCCAGTACTTC
cdr3_aa: CSARARLEETQYF

j_call: TRBJ2-1
clone_size: few
v_call: TRBV5-6
d_call: -
cdr3_nt: TGTGCCAGCAGCGGCGGCGGGCCCTCCTACAATGAGCAGTTCTTC
cdr3_aa: CASSGGGPSYNEQFF

j_call: TRBJ2-7
clone_size: few
v_call: TRBV30
d_call: -
cdr3_nt: TGTGCCTGGAGTACCCTCAACTACGAGCAGTACTTC
cdr3_aa: CAWSTLNYEQYF

j_call: TRBJ2-5
clone_size: -
v_call: TRBV20-1
d_call: TRBD2
cdr3_nt: TGCAGTGCTTTGGGGACTAGCGGGGGGCAAGAGACCCAGTACTTC
cdr3_aa: CSALGTSGGQETQYF

j_call: TRBJ1-1
clone_size: few
v_call: TRBV7-9
d_call: -
cdr3_nt: TGTGCCAGCAGCCCCCAGATGGGAGGCACTGAAGCTTTCTTT
cdr3_aa: CASSPQMGGTEAFF

j_call: TRBJ1-1
clone_size: -
v_call: TRBV11-2
d_call: TRBD1
cdr3_nt: TGTGCCAGCAGCTTATATACCGGGACAGGGGTTGAAGCTTTCTTT
cdr3_aa: CASSLYTGTGVEAFF

j_call: TRBJ2-1
clone_size: -
v_call: TRBV4-3
d_call: TRBD2
cdr3_nt: TGCGCCAGCAGCCAAGGATTGGTAGCGGGAGGTTATGAGCAGTTCTTC
cdr3_aa: CASSQGLVAGGYEQFF

j_call: TRBJ2-1
clone_size: many
v_call: TRBV20-1
d_call: TRBD2
cdr3_nt: TGCAGTGCGATGGGACTAGCTCCCAATGAGCAGTTCTTC
cdr3_aa: CSAMGLAPNEQFF

j_call: TRBJ2-1
clone_size: -
v_call: TRBV5-1
d_call: -
cdr3_nt: TGCGCCAGCAGCTCTGTTGGGGAGGCTCCTTACAATGAGCAGTTCTTC
cdr3_aa: CASSSVGEAPYNEQFF

j_call: TRBJ2-3
clone_size: few
v_call: TRBV4-1
d_call: TRBD2
cdr3_nt: TGCGCCAGCAGCCGGGAACCGGGACTAGCGGGGGGAGCCCTCACAGATACGCAGTATTTT
cdr3_aa: CASSREPGLAGGALTDTQYF

j_call: TRBJ2-1
clone_size: few
v_call: TRBV5-5
d_call: TRBD1
cdr3_nt: TGTGCCAGCAGCTTTTCCGGGACAGGGGGGGGTGAGCAGTTCTTC
cdr3_aa: CASSFSGTGGGEQFF

j_call: TRBJ2-7
clone_size: few
v_call: TRBV5-1
d_call: TRBD1
cdr3_nt: TGCGCCAGCAGCCCGACAGGGCGGGCTTCCTACGAGCAGTACTTC
cdr3_aa: CASSPTGRASYEQYF

j_call: TRBJ1-5
clone_size: -
v_call: TRBV24-1
d_call: -
cdr3_nt: TGTGCCACTTCTAACACCGGGACTCCGAATCGTCCCCAGCATTTT
cdr3_aa: CATSNTGTPNRPQHF

j_call: TRBJ2-2
clone_size: -
v_call: TRBV27
d_call: TRBD1
cdr3_nt: TGTGCCAGCAGGGAGACAGGGGGCTTCACCGGGGAGCTGTTTTTT
cdr3_aa: CASRETGGFTGELFF

j_call: TRBJ2-7
clone_size: few
v_call: TRBV7-9
d_call: TRBD2
cdr3_nt: TGTGCCAGCAGCTCGGGACTAGCGGCTGAGCAGTACTTC
cdr3_aa: CASSSGLAAEQYF

j_call: TRBJ2-4
clone_size: -
v_call: TRBV20-1
d_call: TRBD2
cdr3_nt: TGCAGTGCTAGAGCCTACGAATCTAGCGGGAGTCCAGCCAAAAACATTCAGTACTTC
cdr3_aa: CSARAYESSGSPAKNIQYF

j_call: TRBJ2-5
clone_size: once
v_call: TRBV10-3
d_call: TRBD2
cdr3_nt: TGTGCCATCAGTGAGTCTGCGGGAGTGAGAGAGACCCAGTACTTC
cdr3_aa: CAISESAGVRETQYF

j_call: TRBJ2-7
clone_size: -
v_call: TRBV7-8
d_call: -
cdr3_nt: TGTGCCAGCAGCTTGATGAGCGGATCTAGGCCCTACGAGCAGTACTTC
cdr3_aa: CASSLMSGSRPYEQYF